The 14 T cell receptor beta chains given below trace back to one sample, sequenced in a study of PD-L1 blockade in urothelial cancer. The protocol was immunoSEQ multiplex PCR, while the TCRdb copy is restricted to in-frame clones and leaves out a portion. This table has tens of thousands of clones, approximately 86% appearing once. Time point in this sample: pretreatment peripheral blood. Source: PBMCs, taken around atezolizumab (anti-PD-L1) treatment. These receptor sequences come from a man between 60 and 70 years old with urothelial cancer.

This rearrangement joins TRBV6-1 to TRBJ2-2; 11 bases fit TRBD2. The CDR3 loop spans 15 amino acids. In germline, CDR1 is MNHNS, CDR2 SASEGT. V lost 11 bases, J lost 3 bases, and 8 bases stayed unmatched. The CDR3 sequence: CAAPAGLADTGELFF. CDR3 nucleotides: TGTGCCGCCCCAGCGGGACTAGCGGACACCGGGGAGCTGTTTTTT.

In this sample, this clone turned up once. In DNA form, the CDR3 reads TGTGCCAGCAGCAATAGTGAGTCAGGGGAAGAGCAGTACTTC. Translated: CASSNSESGEEQYF. The chain carries TRBV5-4 and TRBJ2-7, with a tentative D call TRBD1 (6 bases). Looked up from germline, CDR1 is SGHNT and CDR2 is YYREEE (reference sequence). Trimming took off 4 bases at V and 7 bases at J, with 18 bases between the two ends. This CDR3 has 14 residues.

V and J are TRBV6-1 and TRBJ2-3; TRBD1 aligns across 10 bases. This CDR3 is 14 amino acids long. The V segment lost 4 bases and the J segment 7 bases; nucleotides outside the gene matches: 5. Germline lookup yields CDR1 MNHNS and CDR2 SASEGT. CDR3 bases: TGTGCCAGCAGTGGACAGGGGGCAGTTAATACGCAGTATTTT. This encodes CASSGQGAVNTQYF.

The chain carries TRBV6-5 and TRBJ2-5, with D possibly being TRBD1 (5 bases). Germline V gene sequence: CDR1 MNHEY, CDR2 SVGAGI. There are 15 residues in the CDR3. Trimming removed 0 bases from V and 4 bases from J, with 12 bases in between. CDR3 in amino acids: CASSYSSGNRETQYF. The DNA for the CDR3 is TGTGCCAGCAGTTACTCTTCAGGGAATCGAGAGACCCAGTACTTC.

This clone was seen only once. V usage is TRBV7-9 and J usage is TRBJ2-1, with 7 bases aligning to TRBD2. Germline assignment: CDR1 SEHNR and CDR2 FQNEAQ (reference sequence). Losses at the gene ends were 0 bases for V and 5 bases for J; bases not matched to a gene: 1. This CDR3 contains 14 residues. CDR3 loop: CASSLAGGNNEQFF. For the CDR3, the DNA is TGTGCCAGCAGCTTAGCGGGGGGGAACAATGAGCAGTTCTTC.

CDR3 loop: CASISQGQSWDTEAFF. CDR3 nucleotides: TGTGCCAGTATCTCTCAGGGTCAATCATGGGACACTGAAGCTTTCTTT. The chain links TRBV19 to TRBJ1-1; D might be TRBD1 (5 bases). Germline V CDR1 and CDR2: LNHDA, SQIVND (reference sequence). Between the trimmed V and J ends, which lost 7 bases and 3 bases, there was a span of 21 bases. The CDR3 has 16 amino acids.

This sequence joins TRBV19 and TRBJ2-5, with 8 bases identical to TRBD2. CDR3 length equals 15 residues. J was trimmed by 0 bases and V by 3 bases; bases with no gene match: 3. The germline V gene has CDR1 LNHDA and CDR2 SQIVND (reference sequence). CDR3 region: CASSITSGYQETQYF. As DNA, the CDR3 is TGTGCCAGTAGTATCACTAGCGGCTACCAAGAGACCCAGTACTTC. Full variable domain (outside the CDR3, taken from reference TRBV19 and TRBJ2-5): DGGITQSPKYLFRKEGQNVTLSCEQNLNHDAMYWYRQDPGQGLRLIYYSQIVNDFQKGDIAEGYSVSREKKESFPLTVTSAQKNPTAFYLCASSITSGYQETQYFGPGTRLLVL.

J is TRBJ1-2 and V is TRBV5-6; TRBD1 is a possible D gene (5 bases). The CDR3 runs 12 residues. CDR1 is SGHDT and CDR2 is YYEEEE in the germline V gene. Trimming took 3 bases from V and 8 from J, leaving 11 bases between them. DNA for the CDR3: TGTGCCAGCAGCTACAGGCTAGGAGGCTACACCTTC. It encodes CASSYRLGGYTF.

V usage is TRBV7-6 and J usage is TRBJ2-5; the match to TRBD2 covers 15 bases. V was clipped by 5 bases and J by 5 bases; unmatched bases: 9. The CDR3 loop spans 17 amino acids. CDR1 and CDR2 from the germline V gene are SGHVS and FNYEAQ. The CDR3 reads CASSPRGLAGGPETQYF. CDR3 bases: TGTGCCAGCAGCCCTAGAGGACTAGCGGGGGGGCCCGAGACCCAGTACTTC.

V usage is TRBV21-1 and J usage is TRBJ1-2. TRBV21-1 is a pseudogene locus. The CDR3 consists of 13 residues. The CDR3 sequence is CASSKGGDYGYTF. The CDR3 region has the DNA TGTGCCAGCAGCAAAGGGGGGGACTATGGCTACACCTTC.

The genes are TRBV7-2 and TRBJ2-5; 7 bases agree with TRBD1. Germline trimming cut 1 base from V and 0 bases from J; bases unmatched to any gene: 8. Germline V gene sequence: CDR1 SGHTA, CDR2 FQGNSA. CDR3 length: 17 residues. In DNA, the CDR3 is TGTGCCAGCAGCTTAGGTAGGACAGGAACGTACCAAGAGACCCAGTACTTC. It yields the protein CASSLGRTGTYQETQYF.

V gene TRBV23-1 combines with J gene TRBJ2-3, with 8 bases that match TRBD1. TRBV23-1 is noted as an ORF with a role that remains uncertain. CDR3 size: 14 residues. With 7 bases clipped from V and 5 bases from J, the junction kept 8 bases outside the gene matches. The CDR3 sequence: CASILRGQGDTQYF. Here the CDR3 DNA reads TGCGCCAGCATCCTCAGGGGGCAAGGAGATACGCAGTATTTT.

V is TRBV15 and J is TRBJ1-6; tentatively, D is TRBD1 (6 bases). Germline CDR1 reads LNHNV; CDR2 reads YYDKDF (reference sequence). The CDR3 length is 15 residues. Between the trimmed V and J ends, which lost 0 bases and 11 bases, there was a span of 14 bases. The CDR3, as DNA: TGTGCCACCAGCAGAGATCCTTCCAGGGGTCCACCCCTCCACTTT. Its protein product is CATSRDPSRGPPLHF.

The genes are TRBV11-3 and TRBJ2-7; D is possibly TRBD2 (6 bases). In germline, CDR1 is SGHNT, CDR2 YENEEA. Trimming cost V 4 bases and J 3 bases, with 7 bases left between them. CDR3 length: 12 residues. The chain's CDR3 is CASSSGDYEQYF. DNA of the CDR3: TGTGCCAGCAGCTCGGGGGACTACGAGCAGTACTTC.